This paragraph reports one TCR beta chain. The specificity of this receptor is unknown. No clone much larger than this one lies a single base away; base qualities are absent. Taken from the germline V gene, the CDR1 and CDR2 loops are SNHLY and FYNNEI. Spanning cysteine to phenylalanine, the CDR3 consists of 14 amino acids. Only the CDR3 part of the read is kept: 42 bases, read in frame from the first base. Trimming takes 11 bases off V and 10 bases off J; junction bases not matched to a gene: 15. The sample comes from a study of blood T cell repertoires in COVID-19 (dated by TCRdb to the early 2020s). Some background on the complete study: Samples from collaborators originated in the United States, Italy and Spain and spanned both the acute and convalescent phases of COVID-19. The repertoires were released in a freely available public database intended as a resource for research on the immune response to SARS-CoV-2. The material from the prospective study consisted of cDNA or gDNA derived from T cells, B-cell-depleted T cells, or PBMCs. Samples came from the ongoing ImmuneRACE study (first 160 participants) plus 1,254 subjects from 6 global collaborators. The sample metadata nearly always contained a de-identified subject ID, COVID-19 status, age in years and sex. The dataset comprised deeply sampled blood TCRbeta repertoires from subjects exposed to, actively infected with, or recovered from COVID-19. Where HLA class I and class II types were available, the types were taken from metadata supplied by the sample provider, not from assay-based typing.

One collaborating source in Seattle enrolled patients while the patients were actively infected and followed the patients over time throughout the course of disease. Each collaborating institution followed its own protocols to collect whole blood in K2EDTA tubes. For TCRbeta analysis, collaborators shipped samples in one of three forms: frozen whole blood, isolated PBMCs, or DNA extracted from either of those sample types. Summary of the overall study and its limitations: How much clinical and demographic metadata was included differed by source and by participant, and the metadata was provided uncurated.

TCRbeta CDR3 regions were amplified from genomic DNA by means of the immunoSEQ Assay, a bias-controlled multiplex PCR. As for how the authors treated the data: The number of nucleated cells in each sample was estimated from the amplification of reference gene primers within the assay. To quantify the absolute abundance of each unique TCRbeta CDR3 rearrangement, sequence reads were collapsed and filtered. For each sample, productive Simpson clonality was calculated by taking the square root of Simpson's diversity index across productive rearrangements. Held by TCRdb, this immuneACCESS table contains in-frame sequences only and omits some clones. Under half of the omission traces to an unresolved V gene where checked; the cause of the rest is unknown. The V and J calls and the clone size are those of that table, but D and trimming were determined from the DNA. This sample lists roughly 250,000 clones; roughly 80% were detected once. In total, the top ten clones hold around 14% of the sample.

This chain is built from TRBV2 and TRBJ2-1; 9 bases in the middle match TRBD1. This clonotype was obtained from an older person with COVID-19, enrolled during active disease. Sequenced sample: peripheral blood. The nucleotides read TGTGCCTATTGGGGACAGGGCCCAAGGTTGGAGCAGTTCTTC. Its translation reads: CAYWGQGPRLEQFF.